The 4 T cell receptor beta chains below all came from one sample that was sequenced in a study of shared clonotypes between healthy human individuals. Naivety among CD8 cells was defined by CD45RO negativity and positive CCR7 selection, thereby excluding terminally differentiated effector memory CD45RA+ cells. Libraries were prepared by immunoSEQ multiplex PCR; TCRdb keeps only in-frame clonotypes and omits some of them. The table includes over 2,000,000 clones, 80% to 95% detected once. Material for sequencing was naive CD8+ T cells from PBMCs. These receptors were taken from a man between 18 and 29 years old in good health. Some clones in this sample may be carry-over from other donors' samples.

Concerning this clone: Other nucleotide sequences in the sample specify the same CDR3. This chain uses TRBV7-9 with TRBJ2-6, with D maybe TRBD2 (5 bases). This CDR3 region has 15 residues. The germline V gene encodes CDR1 SEHNR and CDR2 FQNEAQ (reference sequence). Trimming left V 1 base short and J 3 bases short, with 7 bases between. CDR3 residues: CASSLVGSGANVLTF. DNA of the CDR3: TGTGCCAGCAGCTTAGTGGGGAGTGGGGCCAACGTCCTGACTTTC.

The DNA for the CDR3 is TGTGCCAGCAGCGGAAAAGGACCGGGACAGGGGAACGGAAACACCATATATTTT. It yields the protein CASSGKGPGQGNGNTIYF. This sequence joins TRBV9 and TRBJ1-3, with TRBD1 identical over 10 bases. V trimming: 3 bases; J trimming: 4 bases; junction bases outside the gene matches: 13. This CDR3 contains 18 residues. CDR1 SGDLS and CDR2 YYNGEE come from the germline V gene.

The chain couples TRBV4-3 to TRBJ1-4; 7 positions agree with TRBD1. V lost 0 bases, J lost 8 bases, and 9 bases stayed unmatched. The CDR3 consists of 16 residues. The germline CDR1 and CDR2 sequences are LGHNA and YSLEER. CDR3 protein: CASSQDRRDRGEKLFF. DNA of the CDR3: TGCGCCAGCAGCCAAGATCGAAGGGACAGAGGAGAAAAACTGTTTTTT.

The rearrangement joins TRBV28 to TRBJ1-1; 7 nucleotides align to TRBD1. Germline CDR1 is MDHEN and CDR2 is SYDVKM. With 3 bases clipped from V and 0 bases from J, the junction kept 4 bases outside the gene matches. This CDR3 has 15 amino acids. Here the CDR3 DNA reads TGTGCCAGCAGTTTCGGGACAGACATGAACACTGAAGCTTTCTTT. This translates into CASSFGTDMNTEAFF.